One and the same sample provided the 20 T cell receptor beta chains below, sequenced in a study of blood T cell repertoires in COVID-19. TCRdb's table, derived via immunoSEQ multiplex PCR, lists solely in-frame clones and lacks some. The sample has hundreds of thousands of clones, 85% to 90% seen once. The specimen was peripheral blood. The receptors shown here come from a woman aged 70-85 years with COVID-19, enrolled during active disease.

The chain uses TRBV12-5 and TRBJ1-1; 10 nucleotides align to TRBD1. The J segment lost 2 bases and the V segment lost 2 bases, leaving 5 bases of the junction unmatched. Per germline, CDR1 LGHNT and CDR2 FRNRAP. The CDR3 has 16 amino acids. This CDR3 reads CASGLPWDRGNTEAFF. Written as DNA, the CDR3 is TGTGCTAGTGGTTTGCCCTGGGACAGGGGTAACACTGAAGCTTTCTTT.

There are a few counts of this clone. The chain links TRBV27 to TRBJ2-1, with D maybe TRBD2 (7 bases). This CDR3 spans 13 amino acids. Germline assignment: CDR1 MNHEY and CDR2 SMNVEV (reference sequence). Between the trimmed V and J ends, which lost 3 bases and 10 bases, there was a span of 13 bases. CDR3 in amino acids: CASSFAGGREQFF. CDR3 sequence (DNA): TGTGCCAGCAGTTTTGCCGGGGGGCGCGAGCAGTTCTTC.

The J gene is TRBJ1-1, the V gene TRBV7-2, with no clear D. V dropped 2 bases and J dropped 8 bases, with 12 bases sitting between them. Germline values: CDR1 SGHTA, CDR2 FQGNSA. The CDR3 extends over 13 amino acids. The CDR3 sequence is CASSLWRLSEAFF. DNA for the CDR3: TGTGCCAGCAGCTTATGGAGACTGAGCGAAGCTTTCTTT.

The chain uses TRBV3-1 (or the pseudogene TRBV3-2) and TRBJ2-7, with TRBD1 matching 12 bases. This CDR3 contains 15 residues. V gave up 6 bases and J gave up 2 bases; unmatched junction bases: 5. From germline, CDR1 is LGHDT and CDR2 YNNKEL (reference sequence). CDR3 sequence reads: CASSTGTGGAYEQYF. CDR3 nucleotides: TGTGCCAGCAGTACCGGGACAGGGGGCGCCTACGAGCAGTACTTC.

V is TRBV3-1 (or the pseudogene TRBV3-2) and J is TRBJ2-3; no definite D call. The V and J ends lost 2 bases and 6 bases respectively, with 9 bases between them. Germline CDR1 LGHDT, CDR2 YNNKEL (reference sequence). The CDR3 runs to 13 residues. This CDR3 is CASSQQAIDTQYF. CDR3 bases: TGTGCCAGCAGCCAACAGGCAATCGATACGCAGTATTTT.

The chain carries TRBV2 and TRBJ2-5; TRBD2 matches 12 bases. The trim removed 7 bases at V and 1 base at J, leaving 7 bases unmatched. Per the germline V gene, CDR1 is SNHLY and CDR2 is FYNNEI. The CDR3 runs to 16 residues. The CDR3: CASKTSGGLIQETQYF. Here the CDR3 DNA reads TGTGCCAGCAAGACTAGCGGGGGACTAATCCAAGAGACCCAGTACTTC. Full variable domain (remainder filled in from reference TRBV2 and TRBJ2-5): EPEVTQTPSHQVTQMGQEVILRCVPISNHLYFYWYRQILGQKVEFLVSFYNNEISEKSEIFDDQFSVERPDGSNFTLKIRSTKLEDSAMYFCASKTSGGLIQETQYFGPGTRLLVL.

The chain has TRBV2 and TRBJ1-5; D might be TRBD1 (5 bases). The CDR3 runs to 14 residues. Germline CDR1 and CDR2: SNHLY and FYNNEI. With 7 bases removed from V and 1 base from J, the gap between germline ends came to 11 bases. The CDR3 DNA follows: TGTGCCAGCAAGAGCGGGGGAAGCAATCAGCCCCAGCATTTT. This sequence encodes CASKSGGSNQPQHF.

The J gene is TRBJ1-3, the V gene TRBV28; D is undetermined. V gave up 8 bases and J gave up 7 bases, with 12 bases separating them. CDR1 is MDHEN and CDR2 is SYDVKM in the germline V gene. CDR3 length: 12 amino acids. The CDR3 here is CASSPPRNTIYF. In DNA, the CDR3 is TGTGCCAGCTCCCCTCCCCGGAACACCATATATTTT.

This clone is a singleton in its sample. The chain recombines TRBV6-5 with TRBJ2-7; 12 bases are a match to TRBD1. The CDR3 spans 15 residues. V gave up 6 bases and J gave up 0 bases; unmatched junction bases: 3. The germline V gene encodes CDR1 MNHEY and CDR2 SVGAGI. CDR3 in amino acids: CASSPGQGASYEQYF. CDR3 DNA: TGTGCCAGCAGCCCGGGACAGGGGGCCTCCTACGAGCAGTACTTC.

A few counts support this clone. The rearrangement links TRBV18 to TRBJ2-2; a possible D gene is TRBD1 (6 bases). The CDR3 runs to 15 residues. V gave up 4 bases and J gave up 4 bases, with 13 bases separating them. Germline V gene lookup returns CDR1 KGHSH and CDR2 LQKENI. CDR3 loop: CASSQTGLGTGELFF. CDR3 coding DNA: TGTGCCAGCTCACAAACAGGGTTGGGCACCGGGGAGCTGTTTTTT.

The V and J genes are TRBV3-1 (or the pseudogene TRBV3-2) and TRBJ1-5; the match to TRBD1 covers 8 bases. This CDR3 is built from 14 residues. With 4 bases clipped from V and 7 bases from J, the junction kept 6 bases outside the gene matches. Germline CDR1 is LGHDT and CDR2 is YNNKEL (reference sequence). CDR3 region: CASSPGTGEQPQHF. CDR3 nucleotide sequence: TGTGCCAGCAGCCCTGGGACAGGCGAACAGCCCCAGCATTTT.

The chain couples TRBV6-6 to TRBJ1-6, with a tentative D call TRBD1 (5 bases). Trimming took off 0 bases at V and 14 bases at J, with 14 bases between the two ends. CDR3 length: 14 amino acids. Per the germline V gene, CDR1 is MNHNY and CDR2 is SVGAGI (reference sequence). The CDR3 sequence is CASSYSRTGESLHF. The CDR3 coding sequence is TGTGCCAGCAGTTACTCCCGTACAGGAGAATCCCTCCACTTT.

The J gene is TRBJ1-1, the V gene TRBV28; tentative D call: TRBD1 (6 bases). Trimming shortened V by 4 bases and J by 6 bases, and 21 bases separated the two germline ends. Germline V gives CDR1 MDHEN, CDR2 SYDVKM. The length of the CDR3 is 16 residues. The CDR3: CASSSHTGTIIAEAFF. CDR3 bases: TGTGCCAGCAGTTCGCATACCGGGACAATTATAGCTGAAGCTTTCTTT.

The genes are TRBV7-9 and TRBJ2-3; 14 positions match TRBD2. CDR1 SEHNR and CDR2 FQNEAQ come from the germline V gene (reference sequence). With 6 bases clipped from V and 5 bases from J, the junction kept 7 bases outside the gene matches. CDR3 length: 16 residues. CDR3 protein: CASSPGTSGGIDTQYF. The CDR3 DNA reads as TGTGCCAGCAGTCCCGGGACTAGCGGGGGTATAGATACGCAGTATTTT.

The CDR3 sequence: CASSFGTDTYGYTF. The CDR3 coding sequence is TGTGCCAGCAGCTTCGGGACAGATACCTATGGCTACACCTTC. V gene TRBV5-6 combines with J gene TRBJ1-2; 7 positions agree with TRBD1. Germline CDR1 and CDR2: SGHDT and YYEEEE. The CDR3 has 14 amino acids. Trimming cost V 2 bases and J 4 bases; bases outside gene matches: 5.

This chain connects TRBV19 to TRBJ1-5; D perhaps matches TRBD1 (6 bases). Trimming removed 6 bases at V and 6 bases at J, with 15 bases between. There are 14 residues in the CDR3. Germline CDR1 is LNHDA and CDR2 is SQIVND (reference sequence). The CDR3 loop is CASRAGTHAQPQHF. The CDR3 DNA sequence: TGTGCCAGTAGGGCAGGGACACACGCTCAGCCCCAGCATTTT.

This clone has a single count. The chain is built from TRBV19 and TRBJ2-7, with a tentative D call TRBD2 (5 bases). CDR1 is LNHDA, CDR2 SQIVND, per germline (reference sequence). This CDR3 is built from 16 residues. Trimming removed 6 bases at V and 2 bases at J, with 20 bases between. The CDR3 DNA follows: TGTGCCAGTAGCGATACCCCTCCCCCGGGGACCTACGAGCAGTACTTC. Amino acids: CASSDTPPPGTYEQYF.

This clone was recorded many times. This sample includes further DNA sequences coding for the same CDR3. The CDR3 DNA is TGTGCCAGTAGTGAGACCCGATCGGGCACTGAAGCTTTCTTT. Encoded protein: CASSETRSGTEAFF. The V and J genes are TRBV19 and TRBJ1-1; no firm D call. The CDR3 runs to 14 residues. Deletions cut 5 bases from V and 4 bases from J, with 14 bases between. Germline V gene sequence: CDR1 LNHDA, CDR2 SQIVND (reference sequence).

The chain carries TRBV7-9 and TRBJ1-2; 7 bases are a match to TRBD1. The germline V gene encodes CDR1 SEHNR and CDR2 FQNEAQ (reference sequence). This CDR3 spans 14 amino acids. V was clipped by 5 bases and J by 3 bases; unmatched bases: 6. CDR3 in amino acids: CASSTGTGDYGYTF. CDR3 sequence (DNA): TGTGCCAGCAGCACGGGAACAGGGGACTATGGCTACACCTTC. The entire variable domain, with the rest obtained from reference TRBV7-9 and TRBJ1-2, is as follows: DTGVSQNPRHKITKRGQNVTFRCDPISEHNRLYWYRQTLGQGPEFLTYFQNEAQLEKSRLLSDRFSAERPKGSFSTLEIQRTEQGDSAMYLCASSTGTGDYGYTFGSGTRLTVV.

The V gene is TRBV7-9, the J gene TRBJ1-1; 9 bases align to TRBD1. Trimming at V came to 5 bases and at J to 4 bases, leaving 8 bases not matched to a gene. CDR1 is SEHNR, CDR2 FQNEAQ, per germline (reference sequence). This CDR3 spans 15 amino acids. The CDR3 region is CASSTRLDRGTEAFF. The CDR3 DNA reads TGTGCCAGCAGCACCCGCCTGGACAGGGGCACTGAAGCTTTCTTT. Supplemented by reference TRBV7-9 and TRBJ1-1, the full variable domain reads DTGVSQNPRHKITKRGQNVTFRCDPISEHNRLYWYRQTLGQGPEFLTYFQNEAQLEKSRLLSDRFSAERPKGSFSTLEIQRTEQGDSAMYLCASSTRLDRGTEAFFGQGTRLTVV.